Presented here are 23 T cell receptor beta chains from one specimen sequenced in a study of type 1 regulatory T cells (dated by TCRdb to 2020 to 2022). Sequenced using an Illumina MiSeq. TCRdb itself trimmed the public reads at Q25 with fastp, ran MiXCR and retained productive beta chains. Every entry covers one CDR3 protein and lists the most common genes and DNA from its rows. The table for this sample lists about 62,000 distinct CDR3 sequences; approximately 60% of them were counted only once. The top ten clones comprise 1.5% to 2% of the sample. These receptors' targets are unknown. Sequencing input: cultured non-Tr1 T cells, either the whole culture or a sorted T cell fraction (not recorded which). Explained via the paper, the cell subset or site label denotes: non-Tr1 population from the T-allo10 product. The receptors shown here come from a human donor in good health.

This clonotype was counted once. The CDR3 region is CASSLQQGVLYEQYF. The CDR3 DNA sequence: TGTGCCAGCAGCTTACAGCAAGGGGTGTTGTACGAGCAGTACTTC. The V gene is TRBV7-2, the J gene TRBJ2-7; a possible D gene is TRBD1 (5 bases). The V end lost 2 bases, the J end lost 4 bases, and 15 bases lay between the germline ends. The CDR3 spans 15 residues. The germline gives CDR1 SGHTA, CDR2 FQGNSA.

The gene calls are TRBV12-5 and TRBJ2-1; perhaps D is TRBD1 or TRBD2 (6 bases each). The CDR3 is made up of 13 amino acids. Per the germline V gene, CDR1 is LGHNT and CDR2 is FRNRAP. The ends were cut back, 6 bases at V and 12 bases at J, with 18 bases in the middle. The CDR3 reads CASGSLGGTGQFF. The DNA of the CDR3 is TGTGCTAGTGGCTCATTGGGGGGCACAGGGCAGTTCTTC.

V gene TRBV20-1 combines with J gene TRBJ1-1; D unresolved. Deletions cut 8 bases from V and 0 bases from J, with 16 bases between. The CDR3 is 14 amino acids. Germline V gene data show CDR1 as DFQATT and CDR2 as SNEGSKA (reference sequence). The CDR3 loop is CSLTKAVMNTEAFF. The CDR3 nucleotides read TGCAGTCTCACCAAGGCGGTGATGAACACTGAAGCTTTCTTT.

The chain couples TRBV15 to TRBJ2-2, with TRBD1 identical over 9 bases. The CDR3 spans 15 residues. Germline values: CDR1 LNHNV, CDR2 YYDKDF (reference sequence). Germline trimming cut 6 bases from V and 4 bases from J; bases unmatched to any gene: 6. The CDR3 loop is CATRVQGAGTGELFF. The CDR3 bases are TGTGCCACCAGAGTACAGGGGGCTGGCACCGGGGAGCTGTTTTTT.

The rearrangement uses TRBV2 and TRBJ2-7; a weak D match, TRBD2 (5 bases). Looked up from germline, CDR1 is SNHLY and CDR2 is FYNNEI. The CDR3 spans 13 residues. The V end lost 0 bases, the J end lost 5 bases, and 8 bases lay between the germline ends. The CDR3 sequence: CASSEAWRNEQYF. DNA for the CDR3: TGTGCCAGCAGTGAAGCTTGGAGGAACGAGCAGTACTTC.

This clonotype showed up just a few times. The V call is TRBV9, the J call TRBJ2-7; 8 nucleotides line up with TRBD2. The trim removed 3 bases at V and 3 bases at J, leaving 11 bases unmatched. Looked up from germline, CDR1 is SGDLS and CDR2 is YYNGEE. The CDR3 runs to 16 residues. The CDR3 here is CASSAPRGAGDYEQYF. The CDR3 coding sequence is TGTGCCAGCAGCGCCCCTCGGGGAGCGGGAGACTACGAGCAGTACTTC.

CDR3 bases: TGCAGTGCTAGAACGCCAGGCGGGAGCAATCAGCCCCAGCATTTT. It yields the protein CSARTPGGSNQPQHF. This chain connects TRBV20-1 to TRBJ1-5; D ambiguous. Germline assignment: CDR1 DFQATT and CDR2 SNEGSKA (reference sequence). CDR3 size: 15 residues. Deletions cut 2 bases from V and 1 base from J, with 12 bases between.

The table lists this clonotype with a few counts. This rearrangement joins TRBV7-8 to TRBJ2-7, with 11 bases lining up with TRBD2. The J segment lost 0 bases and the V segment lost 5 bases, leaving 15 bases of the junction unmatched. Germline V gene lookup returns CDR1 SGHVS and CDR2 FQNEAQ. This CDR3 is built from 19 residues. CDR3 DNA sequence: TGTGCCAGCAGCCCCCTGAGGCTAGCGGGAGGCTTGAGCTCCTACGAGCAGTACTTC. Its translation: CASSPLRLAGGLSSYEQYF. The full variable domain, in which reference TRBV7-8 and TRBJ2-7 provide the parts outside the CDR3, is GAGVSQSPRYKVAKRGQDVALRCDPISGHVSLFWYQQALGQGPEFLTYFQNEAQLDKSGLPSDRFFAERPEGSVSTLKIQRTQQEDSAVYLCASSPLRLAGGLSSYEQYFGPGTRLTVT.

The genes are TRBV20-1 and TRBJ2-7, with a weak D call TRBD2 (6 bases). Germline loops: CDR1 DFQATT, CDR2 SNEGSKA (reference sequence). V dropped 1 base and J dropped 6 bases, with 22 bases sitting between them. The CDR3 contains 16 residues. DNA for the CDR3: TGCAGTGCTAGAGTCTCTGGCCTAGGTGGAGGGATCGAGCAGTACTTC. This encodes CSARVSGLGGGIEQYF.

CDR3 sequence (DNA): TGCAGTGCCACCCCTAGCTCCTACAATGAGCAGTTCTTC. It is translated as CSATPSSYNEQFF. V gene TRBV20-1 combines with J gene TRBJ2-1; D ambiguous. CDR3 size: 13 residues. Germline lookup yields CDR1 DFQATT and CDR2 SNEGSKA (reference sequence). Trimming left V 6 bases short and J 0 bases short, with 9 bases between.

The rearrangement links TRBV28 to TRBJ1-2; D is ambiguous. V shed 6 bases and J shed 2 bases, with 16 bases lying between them. Germline V gives CDR1 MDHEN, CDR2 SYDVKM. The CDR3 extends over 15 amino acids. The CDR3 bases are TGTGCCAGCAGGACCTCCTCGACGGGGAACTATGGCTACACCTTC. Translation gives CASRTSSTGNYGYTF.

This chain links TRBV5-6 with TRBJ2-3; no clear D gene. V shed 3 bases and J shed 6 bases, with 11 bases lying between them. The CDR3 is made up of 13 amino acids. CDR1 and CDR2 from the germline V gene are SGHDT and YYEEEE. Written as DNA, the CDR3 is TGTGCCAGCAGCTCCTTAGTGGGGGATACGCAGTATTTT. Amino acid sequence: CASSSLVGDTQYF.

This sequence joins TRBV6-6 and TRBJ2-5, with 7 nucleotides matching TRBD1. The CDR3 loop spans 13 amino acids. Germline CDR1 MNHNY, CDR2 SVGAGI (reference sequence). The V gene end was trimmed by 6 bases and the J gene end by 5 bases; junction bases not matched to a gene: 6. The CDR3, as DNA: TGTGCCAGCAGACCAGGGGGTATGGAGACCCAGTACTTC. Protein: CASRPGGMETQYF.

The V gene is TRBV5-1, the J gene TRBJ2-1, with 8 nucleotides matching TRBD2. Trimming took 4 bases from V and 16 from J; bases not matched to a gene: 16. The CDR3 totals 14 residues. The V gene's germline CDR1 is SGHRS and CDR2 YFSETQ. The CDR3 region has the DNA TGCGCCAGCAGCCAACGCGATTTAGCGGGAATGACCTTCTTC. The encoded protein is CASSQRDLAGMTFF. Together with reference TRBV5-1 and TRBJ2-1, the CDR3 gives the full variable domain: KAGVTQTPRYLIKTRGQQVTLSCSPISGHRSVSWYQQTPGQGLQFLFEYFSETQRNKGNFPGRFSGRQFSNSRSEMNVSTLELGDSALYLCASSQRDLAGMTFFGPGTRLTVL.

V gene TRBV7-2 combines with J gene TRBJ2-2; 7 nucleotides line up with TRBD1. Germline assignment: CDR1 SGHTA and CDR2 FQGNSA. J lost 7 bases, V lost 5 bases, and 7 bases had no gene match. The length of the CDR3 is 14 residues. This CDR3 is CASSPYRGYGELFF. The CDR3 nucleotides are TGTGCCAGCAGCCCGTACAGGGGTTACGGGGAGCTGTTTTTT.

The J gene is TRBJ2-5, the V gene TRBV20-1, with TRBD2 as a possible D gene (7 bases). Looked up from germline, CDR1 is DFQATT and CDR2 is SNEGSKA (reference sequence). The V end lost 0 bases, the J end lost 4 bases, and 15 bases lay between the germline ends. The CDR3 extends over 15 amino acids. The CDR3 DNA sequence: TGCAGTGCTAGAGATGTGGGGGGGCGAGGAGAGACCCAGTACTTC. This encodes CSARDVGGRGETQYF.

The genes are TRBV27 and TRBJ2-1; D is unclear. The CDR3 consists of 13 residues. The V gene lost 5 bases and the J gene lost 5 bases, with 10 bases spanning the gap. Germline CDR1 and CDR2: MNHEY and SMNVEV (reference sequence). In DNA, the CDR3 is TGTGCCAGCAGTCCGTTTGGGGACAATGAGCAGTTCTTC. Translating gives CASSPFGDNEQFF.

The chain combines TRBV4-1 with TRBJ2-7; D not certain. V was trimmed by 0 bases and J by 2 bases, leaving 14 bases between them. This CDR3 is built from 16 residues. The germline CDR1 and CDR2 sequences are MGHRA and YSYEKL. The CDR3 sequence is CASSQDAVPTTYEQYF. Here the CDR3 DNA reads TGCGCCAGCAGCCAAGATGCCGTCCCAACTACCTACGAGCAGTACTTC.

Note on this clonotype: This sequence may be a read error, since a much larger clone differs from it by one base. The chain employs TRBV19 and TRBJ1-5; D not resolved. CDR1 is LNHDA and CDR2 is SQIVND in the germline V gene (reference sequence). The CDR3 runs to 12 residues. The CDR3 region has the DNA TGTACCAGTAGTATGACTAATCAGCCCCAGCATTTT. Its protein product is CTSSMTNQPQHF.

This clonotype has just a few counts. The rearrangement links TRBV4-1 to TRBJ2-2; D may match TRBD1 or TRBD2 (5 bases each). This CDR3 spans 19 amino acids. The V end was cut by 0 bases, the J end by 5 bases, with 22 bases between. Germline V gives CDR1 MGHRA, CDR2 YSYEKL. The CDR3, as DNA: TGCGCCAGCAGCCAAGAAGGGTCGGACTTACCCTGGGGGACCGGGGAGCTGTTTTTT. As protein: CASSQEGSDLPWGTGELFF.

This clonotype was seen only once. The chain couples TRBV4-3 to TRBJ2-7; D remains unclear. The CDR3 runs to 14 residues. The ends were cut back, 0 bases at V and 3 bases at J, with 9 bases in the middle. Germline CDR1 and CDR2: LGHNA and YSLEER. In DNA form, the CDR3 reads TGCGCCAGCAGCCAAGAGTTGGATTACTACGAGCAGTACTTC. Residues: CASSQELDYYEQYF.

This clonotype was found a few times. CDR3 DNA: TGCAGTGCTACGTGGGTTGGTAGCACAGATACGCAGTATTTT. It codes for CSATWVGSTDTQYF. The rearrangement links TRBV20-1 to TRBJ2-3; no reliable D call. The CDR3 spans 14 residues. Germline loops: CDR1 DFQATT, CDR2 SNEGSKA (reference sequence). Between the trimmed V and J ends, which lost 4 bases and 0 bases, there was a span of 11 bases.

This clonotype turned up a few times. The chain couples TRBV9 to TRBJ2-1, with 9 positions matching TRBD2. Germline trimming cut 5 bases from V and 5 bases from J; bases unmatched to any gene: 11. CDR3 length: 16 amino acids. CDR1 is SGDLS, CDR2 YYNGEE, per germline. CDR3 DNA: TGTGCCAGCAGTGACGCTCGGCGACTAGCGGACAATGAGCAGTTCTTC. Its protein product is CASSDARRLADNEQFF.